Shown below are 29 T cell receptor beta chains from a single sample sequenced in a study of identical twins. TCRdb recomputed calls from the 5' RACE reads with MiXCR, one row per CDR3 protein. This sample has more than 1.5 million distinct CDR3 sequences; about 32% occur once, and the top ten carry about 0.27%. Input material: cord blood. The receptors come from a newborn girl in good health.

This chain connects TRBV27 to TRBJ2-1; TRBD1 is a possible D gene (5 bases). This CDR3 region has 15 residues. CDR1 and CDR2 from the germline V gene are MNHEY and SMNVEV (reference sequence). V was trimmed by 4 bases and J by 4 bases, leaving 14 bases between them. The CDR3 here is CASSSQGGKYNEQFF. The CDR3 bases are TGTGCCAGCAGTTCCCAGGGTGGGAAATACAATGAGCAGTTCTTC.

The V gene is TRBV4-2, the J gene TRBJ2-1, with D perhaps matching TRBD2 (6 bases). Trimming removed 1 base at V and 5 bases at J, with 12 bases between. The germline gives CDR1 LGHNA, CDR2 YNFKEQ. There are 15 residues in the CDR3. CDR3 DNA sequence: TGTGCCAGCAGCCAAGCGGGTAGGAGGGACAATGAGCAGTTCTTC. It translates to CASSQAGRRDNEQFF.

This clonotype was counted only a few times. The genes are TRBV4-1 and TRBJ1-1, with TRBD1 matching over 9 bases. The CDR3 extends over 17 amino acids. V lost 1 base to trimming and J lost 3 bases; unmatched junction nucleotides: 9. CDR1 is MGHRA and CDR2 is YSYEKL in the germline V gene. The DNA for the CDR3 is TGCGCCAGCAGCCAAGTTTTCCACAGGGGGCGCGACACTGAAGCTTTCTTT. Translating gives CASSQVFHRGRDTEAFF.

V and J are TRBV6-6 and TRBJ1-2; 11 bases are shared with TRBD1. V dropped 7 bases and J dropped 4; count of bases not matched to a gene: 8. Germline loops: CDR1 MNHNY, CDR2 SVGAGI (reference sequence). The CDR3 sequence is 15 residues long. As DNA, the CDR3 is TGTGCCAGCACCAGAGGGACAGGGGGACGCTATGGCTACACCTTC. Residues: CASTRGTGGRYGYTF.

This clonotype appeared a few times. The chain joins TRBV4-1 to TRBJ2-7, with D unclear. The CDR3 is 13 amino acids. The germline V gene has CDR1 MGHRA and CDR2 YSYEKL. Trimming cost V 5 bases and J 1 base, with 9 bases left between them. The CDR3 DNA reads TGCGCCAGCAGCTACCAGCTATCCTACGAGCAGTACTTC. Amino acid sequence: CASSYQLSYEQYF.

A few counts support this clonotype. The chain is built from TRBV2 and TRBJ2-3; D possibly corresponds to TRBD2 (6 bases). V was cut by 4 bases and J by 4 bases, with 15 bases left in between. Germline V CDR1 and CDR2: SNHLY, FYNNEI. There are 15 residues in the CDR3. The CDR3: CASSALARRPDTQYF. The CDR3 bases are TGTGCCAGCAGTGCACTAGCCCGTAGACCAGATACGCAGTATTTT.

This clonotype was counted between two and nine times. The rearrangement links TRBV28 to TRBJ1-5, with D possibly being TRBD1 (6 bases). The germline CDR1 and CDR2 sequences are MDHEN and SYDVKM. Between the trimmed V and J ends, which lost 8 bases and 7 bases, there was a span of 9 bases. There are 11 residues in the CDR3. The CDR3 reads CASAQGQPQHF. The CDR3, as DNA: TGTGCCAGCGCGCAGGGGCAGCCCCAGCATTTT.

The V gene is TRBV5-1, the J gene TRBJ2-3; 8 bases agree with TRBD2. Germline V CDR1 and CDR2: SGHRS, YFSETQ. The V and J ends lost 4 bases and 3 bases, in that order; junction bases with no gene match: 7. CDR3 length equals 15 residues. The CDR3 reads CASSILAGTTDTQYF. The CDR3 DNA is TGCGCCAGCAGCATATTAGCGGGGACGACAGATACGCAGTATTTT.

The genes are TRBV7-9 and TRBJ1-4, with D possibly TRBD1 on 6 matching bases. The CDR3 covers 15 residues. Trimming cost V 5 bases and J 2 bases, with 12 bases left between them. Germline V gene data show CDR1 as SEHNR and CDR2 as FQNEAQ (reference sequence). The CDR3 sequence is CASSGRGATNEKLFF. The DNA of the CDR3 is TGTGCCAGCAGCGGGAGGGGGGCGACTAATGAAAAACTGTTTTTT.

This clonotype has more than one count but fewer than ten. The rearrangement links TRBV7-2 to TRBJ2-3; 9 bases align to TRBD1. V dropped 5 bases and J dropped 4; count of bases not matched to a gene: 13. The CDR3 spans 17 residues. Germline assignment: CDR1 SGHTA and CDR2 FQGNSA. CDR3: CASSARTGVRFADTQYF. The DNA for the CDR3 is TGTGCCAGCAGCGCCCGGACAGGGGTCCGTTTCGCAGATACGCAGTATTTT.

This CDR3 reads CASSQTRTEAFF. The DNA of the CDR3 is TGTGCCAGCAGCCAGACGCGCACTGAAGCTTTCTTT. The V gene is TRBV5-6, the J gene TRBJ1-1; D is unresolved. Per germline, CDR1 SGHDT and CDR2 YYEEEE. The ends were cut back, 4 bases at V and 4 bases at J, with 8 bases in the middle. CDR3 length equals 12 residues.

The table lists this clonotype with a few counts. The rearrangement links TRBV29-1 to TRBJ1-2; 8 bases fit TRBD1. The CDR3 is 11 amino acids. CDR1 SQVTM and CDR2 ANQGSEA come from the germline V gene. The trim removed 7 bases at V and 8 bases at J, leaving 6 bases unmatched. CDR3 region: CSAGDRGGYTF. In DNA, the CDR3 is TGCAGCGCCGGTGACAGGGGAGGCTACACCTTC.

This clonotype was recorded a few times. J is TRBJ2-5 and V is TRBV6-5, with TRBD1 identical over 11 bases. The V gene's germline CDR1 is MNHEY and CDR2 SVGAGI. This CDR3 is 18 amino acids long. V trimming: 4 bases; J trimming: 9 bases; junction bases outside the gene matches: 19. DNA of the CDR3: TGTGCCAGCAGTTTACGGGACAGGGGGTTACCAAGCAAGAGACCCCAGTACTTC. This translates into CASSLRDRGLPSKRPQYF.

This clonotype was counted many times. The chain joins TRBV29-1 to TRBJ1-2; D is uncertain. The V and J ends lost 0 bases and 3 bases respectively, with 8 bases between them. Germline-derived CDR1 and CDR2 are SQVTM and ANQGSEA. The CDR3 runs to 13 residues. The CDR3: CSVEDLSDYGYTF. The CDR3 region has the DNA TGCAGCGTTGAAGATCTATCGGACTATGGCTACACCTTC. Using reference TRBV29-1 and TRBJ1-2 for the parts outside the CDR3, the full variable domain is SAVISQKPSRDICQRGTSLTIQCQVDSQVTMMFWYRQQPGQSLTLIATANQGSEATYESGFVIDKFPISRPNLTFSTLTVSNMSPEDSSIYLCSVEDLSDYGYTFGSGTRLTVV.

The chain is built from TRBV5-1 and TRBJ1-2; 8 bases match TRBD1. This CDR3 is built from 13 residues. V was pared by 4 bases and J by 6 bases, with 5 bases of the junction left unmatched. Germline CDR1 reads SGHRS; CDR2 reads YFSETQ. The CDR3 here is CASSIRQGNGYTF. DNA for the CDR3: TGCGCCAGCAGCATAAGACAGGGGAATGGCTACACCTTC.

This clonotype was seen only a few times. The gene calls are TRBV29-1 and TRBJ2-5; no reliable D call. The CDR3 is 12 amino acids. Trimming stripped 7 bases from V and 3 bases from J, with 12 bases between. Germline V CDR1 and CDR2: SQVTM, ANQGSEA. As DNA, the CDR3 is TGCAGCGCTGACACGGCGGAAGAGACCCAGTACTTC. Translated: CSADTAEETQYF.

The chain couples TRBV25-1 to TRBJ2-2, with TRBD1 identical over 8 bases. The CDR3 has 15 residues. CDR1 and CDR2 (germline): MGHDK, SYGVNS. The V and J ends lost 2 bases and 1 base, in that order; junction bases with no gene match: 0. The chain's CDR3 is CASSEGTGNTGELFF. The CDR3, as DNA: TGTGCCAGCAGTGAAGGGACAGGGAACACCGGGGAGCTGTTTTTT.

The V call is TRBV2, the J call TRBJ2-1, with 7 bases matching TRBD2. The CDR3 totals 13 residues. Germline V gene lookup returns CDR1 SNHLY and CDR2 FYNNEI. V was clipped by 3 bases and J by 10 bases; unmatched bases: 6. The CDR3 spells CASSDHTSEEQFF. DNA of the CDR3: TGTGCCAGCAGTGACCATACTAGCGAGGAGCAGTTCTTC.

There are many counts of this clonotype. V usage is TRBV3-1 and J usage is TRBJ2-7; D not certain. Deletions cut 1 base from V and 3 bases from J, with 7 bases between. This CDR3 region has 13 residues. CDR1 is LGHDT and CDR2 is YNNKEL in the germline V gene (reference sequence). CDR3 sequence (DNA): TGTGCCAGCAGCCAAGGACGGTTCTACGAGCAGTACTTC. Encoded protein: CASSQGRFYEQYF.

This clonotype was observed a few times. The chain links TRBV9 to TRBJ2-7; D is uncertain. The CDR3 is made up of 14 amino acids. Trimming left V 3 bases short and J 4 bases short, with 14 bases between. Germline V CDR1 and CDR2: SGDLS, YYNGEE. The CDR3 DNA follows: TGTGCCAGCAGCGCCGTCAGCCCATCGTACGAGCAGTACTTC. Protein sequence: CASSAVSPSYEQYF.

The J gene is TRBJ2-3, the V gene TRBV11-2; TRBD2 is a possible D gene (5 bases). CDR3 length: 15 residues. V was trimmed by 0 bases and J by 5 bases, leaving 12 bases between them. Germline CDR1 reads SGHAT; CDR2 reads FQNNGV. The CDR3: CASSLESSSGDTQYF. The CDR3 nucleotides are TGTGCCAGCAGCTTAGAGTCTAGCTCCGGAGATACGCAGTATTTT.

This clonotype was seen more than once but under ten times. This chain connects TRBV28 to TRBJ2-1, with D tentatively TRBD2 (6 bases). The CDR3 has 14 residues. Trimming left V 3 bases short and J 8 bases short, with 14 bases between. Germline CDR1 is MDHEN and CDR2 is SYDVKM. CDR3 in amino acids: CASSFPGVGDEQFF. DNA for the CDR3: TGTGCCAGCAGTTTTCCGGGAGTCGGGGATGAGCAGTTCTTC.

This clonotype was observed many times. This rearrangement joins TRBV29-1 to TRBJ2-7, with D unclear. V was clipped by 4 bases and J by 0 bases, with 28 bases between them. Per the germline V gene, CDR1 is SQVTM and CDR2 is ANQGSEA. There are 19 residues in the CDR3. This CDR3 is CSVGRAGPIGRINSYEQYF. CDR3 DNA: TGCAGCGTTGGACGAGCCGGGCCAATCGGACGGATAAACTCCTACGAGCAGTACTTC.

This chain uses TRBV7-2 with TRBJ2-2, with 9 positions matching TRBD2. The germline gives CDR1 SGHTA, CDR2 FQGNSA. With V trimmed by 1 base and J by 1 base, 4 bases remained unmatched. This CDR3 spans 17 amino acids. CDR3 loop: CASSLGLTSGNTGELFF. The CDR3 DNA is TGTGCCAGCAGCTTAGGGTTGACTAGCGGGAACACCGGGGAGCTGTTTTTT.

This clonotype has a handful of counts. The rearrangement joins TRBV20-1 to TRBJ2-3, with TRBD2 as a possible D gene (7 bases). The CDR3 consists of 14 residues. The germline V gene has CDR1 DFQATT and CDR2 SNEGSKA (reference sequence). V lost 4 bases and J lost 8, with 19 bases in between. The CDR3 DNA reads as TGCAGTGCTACCAAAGGGGGGGGAGGAACTACGCAGTATTTT. Translated: CSATKGGGGTTQYF.

The chain combines TRBV20-1 with TRBJ1-5; D uncertain. The ends were cut back, 2 bases at V and 3 bases at J, with 8 bases in the middle. Germline V lookup: CDR1 DFQATT, CDR2 SNEGSKA (reference sequence). The length of the CDR3 is 13 residues. CDR3 sequence reads: CSARWQINQPQHF. The CDR3 DNA reads TGCAGTGCTAGATGGCAGATCAATCAGCCCCAGCATTTT.

This clonotype was picked up a small number of times. This chain connects TRBV6-6 to TRBJ2-5, with 7 nucleotides matching TRBD2. Germline values: CDR1 MNHNY, CDR2 SVGAGI (reference sequence). V shed 2 bases and J 2 bases; nucleotides not matched to a gene: 5. The length of the CDR3 is 15 residues. CDR3 amino acids: CASSYPGGGQETQYF. CDR3 DNA sequence: TGTGCCAGCAGTTACCCGGGCGGGGGTCAAGAGACCCAGTACTTC.

The chain combines TRBV5-1 with TRBJ1-2; D uncertain. CDR1 is SGHRS, CDR2 YFSETQ, per germline. This CDR3 region has 14 residues. Trimming took 1 base from V and 2 from J, leaving 9 bases between them. DNA for the CDR3: TGCGCCAGCAGCTTGATGGCGGACAACTATGGCTACACCTTC. It translates to CASSLMADNYGYTF.

This clonotype has a handful of counts. The gene calls are TRBV7-9 and TRBJ1-2, with 7 bases identical to TRBD1. Germline V gene lookup returns CDR1 SEHNR and CDR2 FQNEAQ (reference sequence). There are 15 residues in the CDR3. The trim removed 5 bases at V and 5 bases at J, leaving 11 bases unmatched. The CDR3 is CASSIPGQEFYGYTF. CDR3 sequence (DNA): TGTGCCAGCAGCATACCCGGACAGGAATTTTATGGCTACACCTTC.